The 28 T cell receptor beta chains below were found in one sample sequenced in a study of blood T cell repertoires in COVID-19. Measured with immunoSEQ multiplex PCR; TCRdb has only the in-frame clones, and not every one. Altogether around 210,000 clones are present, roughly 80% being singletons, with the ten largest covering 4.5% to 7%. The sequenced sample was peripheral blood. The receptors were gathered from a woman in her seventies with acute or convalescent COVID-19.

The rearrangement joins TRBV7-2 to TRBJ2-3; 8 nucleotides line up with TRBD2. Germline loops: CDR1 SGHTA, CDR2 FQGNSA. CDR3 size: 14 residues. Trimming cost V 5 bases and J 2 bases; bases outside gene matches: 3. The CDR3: CASSTSGLTDTQYF. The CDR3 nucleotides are TGTGCCAGCAGCACTAGCGGACTCACAGATACGCAGTATTTT. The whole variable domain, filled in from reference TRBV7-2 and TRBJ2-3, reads GAGVSQSPSNKVTEKGKDVELRCDPISGHTALYWYRQSLGQGLEFLIYFQGNSAPDKSGLPSDRFSAERTGGSVSTLTIQRTQQEDSAVYLCASSTSGLTDTQYFGPGTRLTVL.

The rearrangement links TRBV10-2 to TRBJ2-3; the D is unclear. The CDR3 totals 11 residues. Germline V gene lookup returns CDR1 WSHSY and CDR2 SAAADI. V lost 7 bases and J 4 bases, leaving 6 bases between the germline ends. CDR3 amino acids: CASKFADTQYF. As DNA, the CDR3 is TGCGCCAGCAAATTCGCAGATACGCAGTATTTT.

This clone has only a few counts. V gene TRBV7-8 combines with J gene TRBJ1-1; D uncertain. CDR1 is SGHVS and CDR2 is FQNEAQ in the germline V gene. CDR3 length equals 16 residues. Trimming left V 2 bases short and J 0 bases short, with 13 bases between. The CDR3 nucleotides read TGTGCCAGCAGCTTATACACGAGAGGGATGAACACTGAAGCTTTCTTT. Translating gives CASSLYTRGMNTEAFF.

The CDR3 protein is CASSSGTVYYEQYF. Written as DNA, the CDR3 is TGTGCCAGCAGCTCCGGGACAGTCTACTACGAGCAGTACTTC. The genes are TRBV2 and TRBJ2-7, with TRBD1 identical over 7 bases. This CDR3 is built from 14 residues. The trim removed 6 bases at V and 3 bases at J, leaving 8 bases unmatched. Germline assignment: CDR1 SNHLY and CDR2 FYNNEI. Filled out from reference TRBV2 and TRBJ2-7, the complete variable domain reads EPEVTQTPSHQVTQMGQEVILRCVPISNHLYFYWYRQILGQKVEFLVSFYNNEISEKSEIFDDQFSVERPDGSNFTLKIRSTKLEDSAMYFCASSSGTVYYEQYFGPGTRLTVT.

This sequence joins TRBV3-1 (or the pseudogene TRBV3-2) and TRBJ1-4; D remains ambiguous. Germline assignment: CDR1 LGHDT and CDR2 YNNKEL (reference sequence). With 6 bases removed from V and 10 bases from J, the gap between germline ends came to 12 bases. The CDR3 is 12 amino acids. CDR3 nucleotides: TGTGCCAGCAGATCTCGGGTAGGAAAACTGTTTTTT. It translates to CASRSRVGKLFF.

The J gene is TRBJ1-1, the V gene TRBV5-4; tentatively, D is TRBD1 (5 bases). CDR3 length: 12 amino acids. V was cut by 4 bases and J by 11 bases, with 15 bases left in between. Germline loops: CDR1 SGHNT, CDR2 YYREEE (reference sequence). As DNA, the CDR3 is TGTGCCAGCAGCCTCCCAGGGATGGAGGCTTTCTTT. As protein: CASSLPGMEAFF.

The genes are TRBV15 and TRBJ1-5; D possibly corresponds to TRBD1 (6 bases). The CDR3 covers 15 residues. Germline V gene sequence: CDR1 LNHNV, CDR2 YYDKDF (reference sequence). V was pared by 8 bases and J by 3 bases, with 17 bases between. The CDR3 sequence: CATHPLTGNNQPQHF. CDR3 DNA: TGTGCCACCCATCCCCTCACAGGGAACAATCAGCCCCAGCATTTT.

The CDR3 nucleotides read TGTGCCAGCAGCTTAGGTTGGGGACAAATCTACGAGCAGTACTTC. It encodes CASSLGWGQIYEQYF. This rearrangement joins TRBV7-2 to TRBJ2-7; possibly TRBD1 for D (6 bases). Germline CDR1 reads SGHTA; CDR2 reads FQGNSA. V lost 1 base to trimming and J lost 3 bases, with 13 bases between them. There are 15 residues in the CDR3. Filled out from reference TRBV7-2 and TRBJ2-7, the complete variable domain reads GAGVSQSPSNKVTEKGKDVELRCDPISGHTALYWYRQSLGQGLEFLIYFQGNSAPDKSGLPSDRFSAERTGGSVSTLTIQRTQQEDSAVYLCASSLGWGQIYEQYFGPGTRLTVT.

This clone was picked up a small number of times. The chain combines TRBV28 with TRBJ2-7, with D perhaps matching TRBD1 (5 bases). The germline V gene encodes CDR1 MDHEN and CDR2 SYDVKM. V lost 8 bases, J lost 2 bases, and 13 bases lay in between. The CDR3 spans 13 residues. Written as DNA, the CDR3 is TGTGCCAGCCTTGGCAGGGTCCCCTACGAGCAGTACTTC. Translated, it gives CASLGRVPYEQYF.

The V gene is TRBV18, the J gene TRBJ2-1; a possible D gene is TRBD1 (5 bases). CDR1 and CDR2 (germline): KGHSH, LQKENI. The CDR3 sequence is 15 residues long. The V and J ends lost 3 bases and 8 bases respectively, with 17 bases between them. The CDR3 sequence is CASSPQLGPGYEQFF. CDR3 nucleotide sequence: TGTGCCAGCTCACCCCAACTCGGGCCAGGGTATGAGCAGTTCTTC. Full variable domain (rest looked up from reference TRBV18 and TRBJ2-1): NAGVMQNPRHLVRRRGQEARLRCSPMKGHSHVYWYRQLPEEGLKFMVYLQKENIIDESGMPKERFSAEFPKEGPSILRIQQVVRGDSAAYFCASSPQLGPGYEQFFGPGTRLTVL.

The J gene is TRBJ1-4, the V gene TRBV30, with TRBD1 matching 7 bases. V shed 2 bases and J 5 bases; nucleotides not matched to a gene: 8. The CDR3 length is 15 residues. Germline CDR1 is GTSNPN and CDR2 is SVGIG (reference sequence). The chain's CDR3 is CAWSPPGTVNEKLFF. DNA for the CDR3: TGTGCCTGGAGTCCGCCCGGGACAGTAAATGAAAAACTGTTTTTT.

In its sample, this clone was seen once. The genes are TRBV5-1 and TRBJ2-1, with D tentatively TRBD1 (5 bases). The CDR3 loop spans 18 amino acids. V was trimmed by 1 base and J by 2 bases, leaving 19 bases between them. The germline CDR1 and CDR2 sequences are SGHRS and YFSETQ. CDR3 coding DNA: TGCGCCAGCAGCTTGCCCGACAGAGAACTTCAAACCTACAATGAGCAGTTCTTC. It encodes CASSLPDRELQTYNEQFF.

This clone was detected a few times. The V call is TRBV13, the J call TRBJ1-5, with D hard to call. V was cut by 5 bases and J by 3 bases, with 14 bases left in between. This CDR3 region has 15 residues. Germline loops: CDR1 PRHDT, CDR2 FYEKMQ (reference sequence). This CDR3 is CASSNSGTPNQPQHF. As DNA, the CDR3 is TGTGCCAGCAGCAACTCAGGAACCCCCAATCAGCCCCAGCATTTT.

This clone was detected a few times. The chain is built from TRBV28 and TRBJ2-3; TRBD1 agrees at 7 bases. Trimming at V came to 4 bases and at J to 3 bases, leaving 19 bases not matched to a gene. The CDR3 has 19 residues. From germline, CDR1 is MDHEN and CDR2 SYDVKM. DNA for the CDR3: TGTGCCAGCAGTTCACTTAAGGGGGCCAGAGATGGTAGTACAGATACGCAGTATTTT. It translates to CASSSLKGARDGSTDTQYF.

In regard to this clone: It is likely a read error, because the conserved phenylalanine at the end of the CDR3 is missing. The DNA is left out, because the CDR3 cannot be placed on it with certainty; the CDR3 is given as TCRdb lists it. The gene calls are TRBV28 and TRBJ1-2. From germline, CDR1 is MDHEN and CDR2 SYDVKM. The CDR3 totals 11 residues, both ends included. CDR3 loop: CASSFLGTAYL.

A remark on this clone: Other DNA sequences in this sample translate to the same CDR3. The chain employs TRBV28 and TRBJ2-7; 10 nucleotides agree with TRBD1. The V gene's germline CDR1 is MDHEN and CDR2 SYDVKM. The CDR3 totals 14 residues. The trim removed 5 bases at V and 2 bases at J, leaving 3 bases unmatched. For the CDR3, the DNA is TGTGCCAGCAGTCCGGGACAGGGGCCCTACGAGCAGTACTTC. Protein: CASSPGQGPYEQYF.

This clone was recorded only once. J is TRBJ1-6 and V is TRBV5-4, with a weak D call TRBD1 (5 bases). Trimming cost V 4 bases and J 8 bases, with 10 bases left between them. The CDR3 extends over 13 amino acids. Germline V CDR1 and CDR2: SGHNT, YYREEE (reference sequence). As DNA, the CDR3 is TGTGCCAGCAGCCCGGAAGGGGATTCACCCCTCCACTTT. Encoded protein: CASSPEGDSPLHF.

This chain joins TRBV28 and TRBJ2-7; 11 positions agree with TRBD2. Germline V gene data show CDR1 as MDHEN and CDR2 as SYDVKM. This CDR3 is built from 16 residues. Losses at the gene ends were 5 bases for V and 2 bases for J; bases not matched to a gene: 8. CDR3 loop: CASSGLVLAGAYEQYF. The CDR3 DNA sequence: TGTGCCAGCAGTGGTTTGGTACTAGCGGGAGCCTACGAGCAGTACTTC.

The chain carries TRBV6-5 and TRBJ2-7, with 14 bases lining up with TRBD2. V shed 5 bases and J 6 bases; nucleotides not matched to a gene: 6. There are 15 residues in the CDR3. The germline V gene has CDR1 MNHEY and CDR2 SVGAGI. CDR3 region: CASSRGLAGAAEQYF. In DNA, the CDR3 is TGTGCCAGCAGTCGGGGACTAGCGGGAGCCGCCGAGCAGTACTTC.

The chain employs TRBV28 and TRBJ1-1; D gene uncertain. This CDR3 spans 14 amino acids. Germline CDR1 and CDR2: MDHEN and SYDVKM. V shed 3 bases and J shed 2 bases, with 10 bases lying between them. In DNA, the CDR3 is TGTGCCAGCAGTTTTTTCCCAGATAACACTGAAGCTTTCTTT. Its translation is CASSFFPDNTEAFF.

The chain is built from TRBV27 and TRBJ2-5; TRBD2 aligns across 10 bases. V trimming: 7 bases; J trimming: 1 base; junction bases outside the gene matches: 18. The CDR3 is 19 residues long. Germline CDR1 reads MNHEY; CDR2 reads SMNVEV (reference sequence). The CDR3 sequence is CASTPSLRTSGVAQETQYF. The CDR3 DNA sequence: TGTGCCAGCACCCCATCCCTTAGGACTAGCGGAGTTGCCCAAGAGACCCAGTACTTC.

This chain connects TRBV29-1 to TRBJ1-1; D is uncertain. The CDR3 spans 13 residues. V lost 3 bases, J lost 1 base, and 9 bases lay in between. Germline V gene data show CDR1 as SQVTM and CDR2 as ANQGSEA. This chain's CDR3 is CSVEPGKNTEAFF. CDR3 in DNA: TGCAGCGTTGAGCCGGGGAAGAACACTGAAGCTTTCTTT.

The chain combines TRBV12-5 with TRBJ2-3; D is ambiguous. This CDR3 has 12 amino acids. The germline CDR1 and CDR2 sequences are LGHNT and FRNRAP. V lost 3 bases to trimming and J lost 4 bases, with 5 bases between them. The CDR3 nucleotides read TGTGCTAGTGGTTTCTCCTCAGATACGCAGTATTTT. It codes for CASGFSSDTQYF.

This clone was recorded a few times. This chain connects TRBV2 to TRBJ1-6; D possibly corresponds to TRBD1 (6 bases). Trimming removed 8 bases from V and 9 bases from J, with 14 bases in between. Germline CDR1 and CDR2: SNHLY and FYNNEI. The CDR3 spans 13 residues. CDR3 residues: CASRHLQGSPLHF. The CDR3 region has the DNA TGTGCCAGCCGTCATCTACAGGGTTCACCCCTCCACTTT.

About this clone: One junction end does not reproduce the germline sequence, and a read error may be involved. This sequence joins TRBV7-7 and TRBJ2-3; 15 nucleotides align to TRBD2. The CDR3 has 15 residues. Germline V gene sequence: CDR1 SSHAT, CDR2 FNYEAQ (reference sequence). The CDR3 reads CASSLGLAGGGTQYF. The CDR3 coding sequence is TGTGCTAGCAGCTTAGGACTAGCGGGAGGGGGAACGCAGTATTTT.

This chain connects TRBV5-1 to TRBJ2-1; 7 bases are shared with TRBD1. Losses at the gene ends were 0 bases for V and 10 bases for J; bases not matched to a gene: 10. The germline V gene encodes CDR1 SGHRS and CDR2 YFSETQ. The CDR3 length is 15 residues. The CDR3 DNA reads TGCGCCAGCAGCTTGGAAGACAGGGTGGGACGGGAGCAGTTCTTC. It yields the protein CASSLEDRVGREQFF.

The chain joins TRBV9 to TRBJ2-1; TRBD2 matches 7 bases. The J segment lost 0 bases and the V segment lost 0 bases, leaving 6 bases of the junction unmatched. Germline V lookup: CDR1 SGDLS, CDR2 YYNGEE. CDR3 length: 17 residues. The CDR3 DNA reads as TGTGCCAGCAGCGTAGTGTCCGCGGGAGACTCCTACAATGAGCAGTTCTTC. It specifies CASSVVSAGDSYNEQFF.

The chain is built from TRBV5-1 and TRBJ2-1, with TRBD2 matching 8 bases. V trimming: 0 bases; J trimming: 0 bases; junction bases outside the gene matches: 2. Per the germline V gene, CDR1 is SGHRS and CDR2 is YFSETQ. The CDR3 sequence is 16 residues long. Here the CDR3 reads CASSLAGGPSYNEQFF. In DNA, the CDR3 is TGCGCCAGCAGCTTGGCGGGAGGGCCCTCCTACAATGAGCAGTTCTTC. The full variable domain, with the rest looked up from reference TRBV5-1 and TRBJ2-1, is KAGVTQTPRYLIKTRGQQVTLSCSPISGHRSVSWYQQTPGQGLQFLFEYFSETQRNKGNFPGRFSGRQFSNSRSEMNVSTLELGDSALYLCASSLAGGPSYNEQFFGPGTRLTVL.